This T cell receptor (beta chain) was captured by sequencing in a study of technical replicates of blood from a few donors (dated by TCRdb to between 2016 and 2019). From the cysteine through the phenylalanine, the CDR3 covers 14 amino acids. Solely the CDR3 DNA is kept, with 42 bases framed from the first base. Sequences SGHAT (CDR1) and FQNNGV (CDR2) are obtained from the germline V gene. Trimming leaves V shorter by 2 bases and J shorter by 8 bases, with the junction holding 3 bases beyond the gene matches. Comments on this clone: Its antigen is unknown. No clone much larger than this one lies a single base away; base qualities are absent.

Library preparation was by the immunoSEQ multiplex PCR assay. The source is immuneACCESS, and TCRdb retained only in-frame sequences with V and J called. Part of the clones is not carried over; for the studies checked, unresolved V genes explain less than half of this, and the remainder is unexplained. The sample records approximately 73,000 clones, about 92% of which are singletons. 0.35% to 0.45% of the sample belongs to the ten largest clones. This receptor was taken from a human donor in good health. The sequence links TRBV11-2 to TRBJ2-2; 9 middle bases align to TRBD2. Sample: T cells isolated from PBMCs. The DNA sequence is as follows: TGTGCCAGCAGCTTATTGGCGGGAGGGGGGGAGCTGTTTTTT. Translated, it reads CASSLLAGGGELFF.